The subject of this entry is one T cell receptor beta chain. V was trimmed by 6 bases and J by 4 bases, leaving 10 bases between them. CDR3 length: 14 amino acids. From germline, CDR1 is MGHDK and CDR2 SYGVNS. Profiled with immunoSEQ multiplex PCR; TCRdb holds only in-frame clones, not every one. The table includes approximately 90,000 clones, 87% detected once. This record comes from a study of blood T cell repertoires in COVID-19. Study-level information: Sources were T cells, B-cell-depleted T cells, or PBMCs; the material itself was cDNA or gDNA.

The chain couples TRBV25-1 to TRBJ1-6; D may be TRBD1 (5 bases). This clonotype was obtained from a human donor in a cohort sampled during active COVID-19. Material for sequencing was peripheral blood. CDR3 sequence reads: CASRSTEYNSPLHF. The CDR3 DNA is TGTGCCAGCAGGTCGACAGAGTATAATTCACCCCTCCACTTT.